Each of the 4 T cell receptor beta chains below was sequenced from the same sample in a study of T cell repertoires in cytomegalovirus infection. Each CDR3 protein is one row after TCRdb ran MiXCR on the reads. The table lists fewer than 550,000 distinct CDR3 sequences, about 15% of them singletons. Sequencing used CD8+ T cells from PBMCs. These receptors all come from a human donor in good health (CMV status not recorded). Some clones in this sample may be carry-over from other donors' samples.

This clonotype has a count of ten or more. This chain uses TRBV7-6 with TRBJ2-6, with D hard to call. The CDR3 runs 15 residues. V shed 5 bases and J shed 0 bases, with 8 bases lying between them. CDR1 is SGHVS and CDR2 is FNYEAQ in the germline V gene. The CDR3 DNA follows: TGTGCCAGCAGCCCACAGCTCTCTGGGGCCAACGTCCTGACTTTC. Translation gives CASSPQLSGANVLTF.

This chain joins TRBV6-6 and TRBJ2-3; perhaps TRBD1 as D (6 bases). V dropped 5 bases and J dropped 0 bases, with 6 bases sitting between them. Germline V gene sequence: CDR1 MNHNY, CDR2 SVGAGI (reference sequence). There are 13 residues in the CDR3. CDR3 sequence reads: CASSTGSTDTQYF. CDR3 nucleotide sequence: TGTGCCAGCAGTACAGGGAGCACAGATACGCAGTATTTT.

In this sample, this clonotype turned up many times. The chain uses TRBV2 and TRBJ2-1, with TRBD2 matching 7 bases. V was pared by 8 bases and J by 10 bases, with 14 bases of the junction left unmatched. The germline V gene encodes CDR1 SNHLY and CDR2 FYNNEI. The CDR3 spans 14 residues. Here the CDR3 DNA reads TGTGCCAGCCCTGGGGCGGGAGCGGGGAGCGAGCAGTTCTTC. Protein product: CASPGAGAGSEQFF.

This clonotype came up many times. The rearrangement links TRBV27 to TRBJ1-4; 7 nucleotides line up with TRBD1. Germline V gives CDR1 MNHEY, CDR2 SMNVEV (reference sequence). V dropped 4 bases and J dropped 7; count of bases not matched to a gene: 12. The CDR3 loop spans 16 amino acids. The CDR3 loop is CASSSTVDRIGEKLFF. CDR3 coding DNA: TGTGCCAGCAGTTCTACCGTGGACAGGATCGGTGAAAAACTGTTTTTT.